The rows below give T cell receptor beta chains drawn from one sample of a study of blood T cell repertoires in COVID-19. This table comes from immunoSEQ multiplex PCR, and its TCRdb copy is limited to in-frame clones, with some not included. The sample lists 200,000 to 300,000 clones; approximately 84% were seen once. Sequencing was performed on peripheral blood. The receptors here all came from a woman older than 75 with acute or convalescent COVID-19. Both conserved end residues are part of each CDR3. The order of the fields is clone size, D gene, V gene, J gene, CDR3 protein, CDR3 DNA. The D gene is left open where the match is weak. Rows give clone size only sometimes, using once, few, many, or a class for an expanded clone.

-	-	TRBV24-1	TRBJ2-1	CATSDPSSNEQFF	TGTGCCACCAGTGATCCCTCGTCCAATGAGCAGTTCTTC
-	-	TRBV6-5	TRBJ2-7	CASSQTDRAYEQYF	TGTGCCAGCAGTCAGACCGACAGAGCCTACGAGCAGTACTTC
once	-	TRBV3-1/TRBV3-2	TRBJ1-2	CASSQKGNYGYTF	TGTGCCAGCAGCCAAAAGGGGAACTATGGCTACACCTTC
-	-	TRBV25-1	TRBJ1-1	CASRGQGHTEAFF	TGTGCCAGCAGAGGACAAGGCCACACTGAAGCTTTCTTT
-	TRBD1	TRBV6-5	TRBJ1-1	CASSRDRAGNTEAFF	TGTGCCAGCAGTAGGGACAGGGCTGGGAACACTGAAGCTTTCTTT
-	TRBD2	TRBV20-1	TRBJ2-3	CSASLADTQYF	TGCAGTGCTAGTCTAGCGGACACGCAGTATTTT
few	-	TRBV7-9	TRBJ1-1	CASSLVGGITEAFF	TGTGCCAGCAGCTTAGTCGGGGGTATCACTGAAGCTTTCTTT
-	TRBD2	TRBV2	TRBJ2-5	CASMGGSRETQYF	TGTGCCAGCATGGGCGGGAGCAGAGAGACCCAGTACTTC
-	TRBD2	TRBV5-4	TRBJ2-7	CASSLQGGSADYEQYF	TGTGCCAGCAGCTTGCAAGGCGGGAGTGCTGACTACGAGCAGTACTTC
once	-	TRBV5-6	TRBJ1-2	CASRGGSRLVWDGYTF	TGTGCCAGCCGCGGGGGGTCGCGACTGGTATGGGATGGCTACACCTTC
once	-	TRBV10-3	TRBJ2-1	CAISPHSNEQFF	TGTGCCATCAGCCCTCACTCCAATGAGCAGTTCTTC
-	-	TRBV6-1	TRBJ1-6	CASSEVSQGTYSPLHF	TGTGCCAGCAGTGAAGTGAGTCAGGGAACATACTCACCCCTCCACTTT
-	TRBD1	TRBV28	TRBJ2-5	CASTSGQGAGETQYF	TGTGCCAGCACCTCGGGACAGGGGGCGGGGGAGACCCAGTACTTC
-	TRBD1	TRBV4-2	TRBJ2-7	CASSQDGARDRSYEQYF	TGTGCCAGCAGCCAAGATGGGGCTAGGGACAGATCCTACGAGCAGTACTTC
-	TRBD1	TRBV7-7	TRBJ2-7	CASSLDRGDYEQYF	TGTGCCAGCAGCTTAGACAGGGGGGACTACGAGCAGTACTTC